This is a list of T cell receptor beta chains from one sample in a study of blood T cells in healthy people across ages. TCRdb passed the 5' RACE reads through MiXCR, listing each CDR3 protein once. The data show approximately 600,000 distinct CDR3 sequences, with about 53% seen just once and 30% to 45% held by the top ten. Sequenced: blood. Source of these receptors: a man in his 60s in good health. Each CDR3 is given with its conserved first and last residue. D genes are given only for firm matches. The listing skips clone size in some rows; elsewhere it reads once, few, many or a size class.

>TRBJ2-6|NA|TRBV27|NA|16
TGTGCCAGCAGTTTAGTGACAGCCTCTGGGGCCAACGTCCTGACTTTC
CASSLVTASGANVLTF
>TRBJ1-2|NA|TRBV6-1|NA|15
TGTGTCAGCAGTGAAGTAATATGGCAAAACTATGGCTACACCTTC
CVSSEVIWQNYGYTF
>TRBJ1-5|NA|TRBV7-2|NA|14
TGTGCCAGCAGCTTAGCTCCGATTAGGCAGCCCCAGCATTTT
CASSLAPIRQPQHF
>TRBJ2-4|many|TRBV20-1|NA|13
TGCAGTGCTGAGGGGGTGGCCAAAAACATTCAGTACTTC
CSAEGVAKNIQYF
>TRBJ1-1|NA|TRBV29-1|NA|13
TGCAGCGGAACCCAAGGCCGGGTCACTGAAGCTTTCTTT
CSGTQGRVTEAFF
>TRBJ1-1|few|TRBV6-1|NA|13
TGTGCCAGCAGTCGGCAGGATAACACTGAAGCTTTCTTT
CASSRQDNTEAFF
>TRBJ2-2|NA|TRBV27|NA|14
TGTGCCAGCAGTCTCAGGGGTGGTACCGGGGAGCTGTTTTTT
CASSLRGGTGELFF
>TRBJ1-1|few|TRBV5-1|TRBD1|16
TGCGCCAGCAGCCCGCCTCGAGGGGGCGACGGGACTGAAGCTTTCTTT
CASSPPRGGDGTEAFF
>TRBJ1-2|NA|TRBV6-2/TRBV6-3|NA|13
TGTGCCAGCAGTATCGGCTCTCTCTATGGCTACACCTTC
CASSIGSLYGYTF
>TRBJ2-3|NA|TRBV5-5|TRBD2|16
TGTGCCAGCAGCTGGGGACTAGCGGGGGGAATAGAGACGCAGTATTTT
CASSWGLAGGIETQYF
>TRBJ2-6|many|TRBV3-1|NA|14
TGTGCCAGCAGCCAGTCTTCCGGGGCCAACGTCCTGACTTTC
CASSQSSGANVLTF
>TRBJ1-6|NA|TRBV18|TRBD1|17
TGTGCCAGCTCACCAGACGAGTGGGGACAGCGAAATTCACCCCTCCACTTT
CASSPDEWGQRNSPLHF
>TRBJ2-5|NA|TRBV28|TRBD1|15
TGTGCCAGCAGTGCGGACAGGGGGCGCGGGGAGACCCAGTACTTC
CASSADRGRGETQYF
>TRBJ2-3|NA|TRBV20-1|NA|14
TGCAGTGCCCCCCTCTTGGGTAGCACAGATACGCAGTATTTT
CSAPLLGSTDTQYF
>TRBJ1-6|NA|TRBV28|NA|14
TGTGCCAGCAACCCGACAGCTTATAATTCACCCCTCCACTTT
CASNPTAYNSPLHF
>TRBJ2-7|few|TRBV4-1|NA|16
TGCGCCAGCAGCCAAGATCGGGTCCGTCAATCCTACGAGCAGTACTTC
CASSQDRVRQSYEQYF
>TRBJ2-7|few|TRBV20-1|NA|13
TGCAGTGCAGCCCGGGACGTGACCTACGAGCAGTACTTC
CSAARDVTYEQYF
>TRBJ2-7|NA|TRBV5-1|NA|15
TGCGCCAGCAGCATTAATACAGGTTTCGTCTACGAGCAGTACTTC
CASSINTGFVYEQYF
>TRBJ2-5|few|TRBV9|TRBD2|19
TGTGCCAGCAGCCCCGGACTAGCTTCGGTTGAGCGGTTCGGGGAGACCCAGTACTTC
CASSPGLASVERFGETQYF
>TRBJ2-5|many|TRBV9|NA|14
TGTGCCAGCAGCGTAGCGGTCGGGGGAGAGACCCAGTACTTC
CASSVAVGGETQYF
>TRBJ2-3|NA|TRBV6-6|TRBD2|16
TGTGCCAGCAGTTATTCAGCGGGGGAAAGCACAGATACGCAGTATTTT
CASSYSAGESTDTQYF
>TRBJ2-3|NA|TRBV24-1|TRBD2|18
TGTGCCACCAGTGACCCGCGACTAGCGGGAGTCAATTCAGATACGCAGTATTTT
CATSDPRLAGVNSDTQYF
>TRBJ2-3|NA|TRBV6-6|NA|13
TGTGCCAGCAGCCACGATACCACAGATACGCAGTATTTT
CASSHDTTDTQYF
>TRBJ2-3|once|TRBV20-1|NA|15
TGCAGTCCTCAGTCGGGGCCTTCAGGGGGGGTGACGCAGTATTTT
CSPQSGPSGGVTQYF
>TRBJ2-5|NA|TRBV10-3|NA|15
TGTGCCATCAGTGACACAGTTGGTGACCAAGAGACCCAGTACTTC
CAISDTVGDQETQYF
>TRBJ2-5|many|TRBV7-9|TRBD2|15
TGTGCCAGCAGCTTATGGGGCGGGGGGCCACAATCCTGGTACTTC
CASSLWGGGPQSWYF
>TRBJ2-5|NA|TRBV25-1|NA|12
TGTGCCAGCAGTGAGGGTCTTGGAGAGCAGTACTTC
CASSEGLGEQYF
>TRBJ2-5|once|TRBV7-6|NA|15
TGTGCCAGCAGCTTGGGCCTTCTAGGCCAAGAGACCCAGTACTTC
CASSLGLLGQETQYF
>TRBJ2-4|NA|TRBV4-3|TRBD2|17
TGCGCCAGCAGCCAAGATGTAGGCGGGAGGGCCAAAAACATTCAGTACTTC
CASSQDVGGRAKNIQYF
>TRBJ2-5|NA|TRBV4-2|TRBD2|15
TGTGCCAGCAGCCAAGTTGGGTCGGGGGGAGAGACCCAGTACTTC
CASSQVGSGGETQYF
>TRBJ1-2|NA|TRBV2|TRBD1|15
TGTGCCAGCAGGAGCCCCGGGACAGGGCTCTATGGCTACACCTTC
CASRSPGTGLYGYTF
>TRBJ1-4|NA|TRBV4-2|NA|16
TGTGCCAGCAGCCAAGGGCAGGCTATTAATAATGAAAAACTGTTTTTT
CASSQGQAINNEKLFF
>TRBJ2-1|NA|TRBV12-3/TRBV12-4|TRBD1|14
TGTGCCAGCAGTTTAGGGACAGGGTTCGATGAGCAGTTCTTC
CASSLGTGFDEQFF
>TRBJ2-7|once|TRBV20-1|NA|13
TGCAGTGCCTACGCTAGGGCCCCTAGCGAGCAGTACTTC
CSAYARAPSEQYF
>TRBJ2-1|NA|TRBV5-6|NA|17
TGTGCCAGCACCCCGGGGCCGGTGACCTCTCCCTACAATGAGCAGTTCTTC
CASTPGPVTSPYNEQFF
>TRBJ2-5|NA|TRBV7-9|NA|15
TGTGCCAGCAGCCTACTGGTGGGAGCCCAAGAGACCCAGTACTTC
CASSLLVGAQETQYF
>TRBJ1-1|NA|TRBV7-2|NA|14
TGTGCCAGCAGCTTAGACCACGGGAACACTGAAGCTTTCTTT
CASSLDHGNTEAFF